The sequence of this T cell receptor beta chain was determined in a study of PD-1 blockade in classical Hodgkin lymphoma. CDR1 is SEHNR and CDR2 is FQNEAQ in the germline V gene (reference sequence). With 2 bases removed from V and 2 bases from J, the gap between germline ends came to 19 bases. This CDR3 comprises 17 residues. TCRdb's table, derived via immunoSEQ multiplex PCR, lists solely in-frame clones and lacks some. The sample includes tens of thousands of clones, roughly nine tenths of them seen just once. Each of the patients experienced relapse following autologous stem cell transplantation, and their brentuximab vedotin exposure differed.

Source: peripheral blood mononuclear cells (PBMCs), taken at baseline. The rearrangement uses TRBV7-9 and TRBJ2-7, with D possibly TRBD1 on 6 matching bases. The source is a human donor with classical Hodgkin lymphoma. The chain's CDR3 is CASSLPVGGSSAYEQYF. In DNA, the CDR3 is TGTGCCAGCAGCTTACCGGTAGGGGGATCATCTGCCTACGAGCAGTACTTC. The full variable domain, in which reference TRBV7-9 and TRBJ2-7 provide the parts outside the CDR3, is DTGVSQNPRHKITKRGQNVTFRCDPISEHNRLYWYRQTLGQGPEFLTYFQNEAQLEKSRLLSDRFSAERPKGSFSTLEIQRTEQGDSAMYLCASSLPVGGSSAYEQYFGPGTRLTVT.